This TCR beta chain was observed in a study of T cells in Graves' hyperthyroidism and ophthalmopathy. This clonotype has ten or more counts. What it recognizes is unknown. The J segment lost 4 bases and the V segment lost 3 bases, leaving 6 bases of the junction unmatched. The V gene's germline CDR1 is DFQATT and CDR2 SNEGSKA (reference sequence). CDR3 size: 13 residues. Study-wide findings and caveats: A median around 6.4 months before onset, the model predicted ophthalmopathy.

RNA transcripts served as the template for amplifying TCR beta CDR3 regions. During a first-round RT-PCR of the TCR CDR3, the HTBI primer set was used. TCRdb redid the calling of the multiplex PCR reads with MiXCR, one entry per CDR3 protein. The repertoire holds approximately 400,000 distinct CDR3 sequences, 15% to 17% seen once, with roughly 15% in the top ten. Sequenced sample: blood. The receptor was derived from a woman under 30 with Graves' hyperthyroidism. The chain couples TRBV20-1 to TRBJ2-7; TRBD2 agrees at 7 bases. In nucleotides, the CDR3 is TGCAGTGCTAGTCGCCAGGGAGGGTACGAGCAGTACTTC. Protein sequence: CSASRQGGYEQYF.